The clone carrying this TCR beta chain was observed a single time. This entry belongs to a study of blood T cell repertoires in COVID-19. Germline CDR1 and CDR2: LNHNV and YYDKDF (reference sequence). The CDR3 spans 15 residues. J gave up 4 bases and V 0 bases, and 4 bases lay outside the gene matches. Authors' data handling: Amplification of reference gene primers was used by the study to estimate nucleated cell counts. TCRdb's table, derived via immunoSEQ multiplex PCR, lists solely in-frame clones and lacks some. V and J calls and clone size are given by that table; D and trimming were obtained from the DNA. The table includes fewer than 40,000 clones, approximately 92% detected once.

Sequenced: peripheral blood. The sequence came from an elderly man with acute or convalescent COVID-19. The chain has TRBV15 and TRBJ2-5, with 8 bases that match TRBD2. The CDR3 DNA reads TGTGCCACCAGCAGAGATCGGGAGGGCGGAGAGACCCAGTACTTC. Protein sequence: CATSRDREGGETQYF. Using reference TRBV15 and TRBJ2-5 for the parts outside the CDR3, the full variable domain is DAMVIQNPRYQVTQFGKPVTLSCSQTLNHNVMYWYQQKSSQAPKLLFHYYDKDFNNEADTPDNFQSRRPNTSFCFLDIRSPGLGDTAMYLCATSRDREGGETQYFGPGTRLLVL.